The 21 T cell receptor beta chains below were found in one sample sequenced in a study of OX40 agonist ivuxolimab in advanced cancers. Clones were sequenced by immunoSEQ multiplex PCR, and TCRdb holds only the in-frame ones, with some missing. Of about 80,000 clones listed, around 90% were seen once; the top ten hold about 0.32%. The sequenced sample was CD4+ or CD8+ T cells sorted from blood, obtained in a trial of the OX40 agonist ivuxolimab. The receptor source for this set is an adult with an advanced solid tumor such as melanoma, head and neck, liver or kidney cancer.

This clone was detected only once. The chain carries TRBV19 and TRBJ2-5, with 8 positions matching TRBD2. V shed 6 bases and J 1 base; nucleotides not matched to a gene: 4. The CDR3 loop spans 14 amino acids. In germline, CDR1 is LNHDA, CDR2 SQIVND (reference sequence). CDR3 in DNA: TGTGCCAGTAGACCAACTAGCGGCCAAGAGACCCAGTACTTC. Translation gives CASRPTSGQETQYF.

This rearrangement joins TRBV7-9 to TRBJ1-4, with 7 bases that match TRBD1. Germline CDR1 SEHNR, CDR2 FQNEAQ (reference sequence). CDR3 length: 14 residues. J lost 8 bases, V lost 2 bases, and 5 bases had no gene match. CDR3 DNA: TGTGCCAGCAGCTTACGACAGGGTGGGGAAAAACTGTTTTTT. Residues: CASSLRQGGEKLFF.

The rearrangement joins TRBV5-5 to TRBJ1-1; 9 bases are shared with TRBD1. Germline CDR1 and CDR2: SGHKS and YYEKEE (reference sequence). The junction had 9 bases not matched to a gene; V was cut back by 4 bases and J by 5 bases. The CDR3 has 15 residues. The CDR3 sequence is CASSQWTGVLTEAFF. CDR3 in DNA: TGTGCCAGCAGCCAATGGACAGGGGTTCTGACTGAAGCTTTCTTT. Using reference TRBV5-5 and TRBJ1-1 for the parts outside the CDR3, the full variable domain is DAGVTQSPTHLIKTRGQQVTLRCSPISGHKSVSWYQQVLGQGPQFIFQYYEKEERGRGNFPDRFSARQFPNYSSELNVNALLLGDSALYLCASSQWTGVLTEAFFGQGTRLTVV.

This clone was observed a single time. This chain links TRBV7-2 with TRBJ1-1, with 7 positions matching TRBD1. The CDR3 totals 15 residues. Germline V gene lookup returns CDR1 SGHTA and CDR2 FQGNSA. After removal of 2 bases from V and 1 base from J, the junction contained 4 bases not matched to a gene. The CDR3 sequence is CASSLFQGGNTEAFF. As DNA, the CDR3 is TGTGCCAGCAGCTTATTCCAGGGGGGGAACACTGAAGCTTTCTTT. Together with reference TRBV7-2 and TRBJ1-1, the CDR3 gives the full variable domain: GAGVSQSPSNKVTEKGKDVELRCDPISGHTALYWYRQSLGQGLEFLIYFQGNSAPDKSGLPSDRFSAERTGGSVSTLTIQRTQQEDSAVYLCASSLFQGGNTEAFFGQGTRLTVV.

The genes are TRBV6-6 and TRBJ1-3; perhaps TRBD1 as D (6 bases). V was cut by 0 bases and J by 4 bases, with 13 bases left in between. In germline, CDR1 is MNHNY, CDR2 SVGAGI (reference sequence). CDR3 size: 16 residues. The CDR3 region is CASSYSNRVRGNTIYF. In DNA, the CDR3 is TGTGCCAGCAGTTACTCGAACAGGGTTAGGGGAAACACCATATATTTT.

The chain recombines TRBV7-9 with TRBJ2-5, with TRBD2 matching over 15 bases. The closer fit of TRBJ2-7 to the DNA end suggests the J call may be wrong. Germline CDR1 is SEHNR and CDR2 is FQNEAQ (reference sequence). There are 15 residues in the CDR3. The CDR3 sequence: CASSSGLAGGDEQYF. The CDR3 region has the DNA TGTGCCAGCAGCTCGGGACTAGCGGGAGGTGACGAGCAGTACTTC.

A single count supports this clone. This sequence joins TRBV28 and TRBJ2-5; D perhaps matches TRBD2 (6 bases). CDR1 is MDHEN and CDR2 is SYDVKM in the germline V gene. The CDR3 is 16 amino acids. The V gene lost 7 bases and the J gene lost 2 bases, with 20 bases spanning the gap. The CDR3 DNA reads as TGTGCCAGCAAAGTCGGAGGGGCAAACACTCAAGAGACCCAGTACTTC. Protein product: CASKVGGANTQETQYF.

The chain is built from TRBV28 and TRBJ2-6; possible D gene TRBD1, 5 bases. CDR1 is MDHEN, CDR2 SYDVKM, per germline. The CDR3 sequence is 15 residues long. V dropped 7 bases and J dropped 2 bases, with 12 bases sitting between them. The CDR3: CASTSIRAGANVLTF. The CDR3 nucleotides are TGTGCCAGCACAAGCATCAGGGCTGGGGCCAACGTCCTGACTTTC.

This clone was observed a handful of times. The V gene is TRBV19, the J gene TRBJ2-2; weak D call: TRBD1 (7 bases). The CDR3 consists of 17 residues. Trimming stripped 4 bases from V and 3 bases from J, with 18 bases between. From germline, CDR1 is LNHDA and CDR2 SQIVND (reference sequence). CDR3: CASSTLQGGVDTGELFF. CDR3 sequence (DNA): TGTGCCAGTAGTACCCTCCAGGGGGGTGTGGACACCGGGGAGCTGTTTTTT.

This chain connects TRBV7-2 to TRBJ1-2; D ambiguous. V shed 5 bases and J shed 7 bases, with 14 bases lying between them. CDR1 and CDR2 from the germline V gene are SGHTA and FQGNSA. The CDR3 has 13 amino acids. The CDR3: CASSPGPLPGYTF. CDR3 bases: TGTGCCAGCAGCCCCGGACCTCTCCCTGGCTACACCTTC.

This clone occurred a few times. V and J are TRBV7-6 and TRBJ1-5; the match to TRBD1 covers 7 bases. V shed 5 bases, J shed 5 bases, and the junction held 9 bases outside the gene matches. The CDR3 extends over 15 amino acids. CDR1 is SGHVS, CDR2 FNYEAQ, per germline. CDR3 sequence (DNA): TGTGCCAGCAGCCTCGGGACAGCGTTGGATCAGCCCCAGCATTTT. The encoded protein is CASSLGTALDQPQHF.

The CDR3 is CASSRQITDTQYF. CDR3 sequence (DNA): TGTGCCAGCAGCCGCCAGATCACAGATACGCAGTATTTT. This chain uses TRBV7-2 with TRBJ2-3; D remains ambiguous. V was shortened by 5 bases and J by 2 bases, with 8 bases between the two germline ends. This CDR3 region has 13 residues. CDR1 and CDR2 (germline): SGHTA, FQGNSA. Filled out from reference TRBV7-2 and TRBJ2-3, the complete variable domain reads GAGVSQSPSNKVTEKGKDVELRCDPISGHTALYWYRQSLGQGLEFLIYFQGNSAPDKSGLPSDRFSAERTGGSVSTLTIQRTQQEDSAVYLCASSRQITDTQYFGPGTRLTVL.

The DNA for the CDR3 is TGCGCCAGCAGCTTGACAGGTCCCCCCTACAATGAGCAGTTCTTC. Protein sequence: CASSLTGPPYNEQFF. The chain is built from TRBV5-1 and TRBJ2-1, with a possible D match to TRBD1 (5 bases). V was trimmed by 1 base and J by 2 bases, leaving 10 bases between them. There are 15 residues in the CDR3. Looked up from germline, CDR1 is SGHRS and CDR2 is YFSETQ. Full variable domain (outside the CDR3, taken from reference TRBV5-1 and TRBJ2-1): KAGVTQTPRYLIKTRGQQVTLSCSPISGHRSVSWYQQTPGQGLQFLFEYFSETQRNKGNFPGRFSGRQFSNSRSEMNVSTLELGDSALYLCASSLTGPPYNEQFFGPGTRLTVL.

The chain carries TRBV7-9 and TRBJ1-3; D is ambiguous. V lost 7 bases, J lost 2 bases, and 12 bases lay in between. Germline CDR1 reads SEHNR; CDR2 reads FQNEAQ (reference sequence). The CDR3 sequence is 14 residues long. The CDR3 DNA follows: TGTGCCAGCACAGCCCTCGAGGCTGGAAACACCATATATTTT. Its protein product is CASTALEAGNTIYF.

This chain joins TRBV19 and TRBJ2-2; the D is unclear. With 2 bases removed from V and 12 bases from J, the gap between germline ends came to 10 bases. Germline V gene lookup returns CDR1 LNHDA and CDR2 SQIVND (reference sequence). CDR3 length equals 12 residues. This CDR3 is CASSIKTAQLFF. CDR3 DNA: TGTGCCAGTAGTATAAAAACAGCGCAGCTGTTTTTT.

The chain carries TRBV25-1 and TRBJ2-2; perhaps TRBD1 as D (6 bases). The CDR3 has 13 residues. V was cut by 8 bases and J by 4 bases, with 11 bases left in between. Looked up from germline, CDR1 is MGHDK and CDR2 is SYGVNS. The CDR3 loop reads CASRTESTGELFF. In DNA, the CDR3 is TGTGCCAGCCGGACAGAATCCACCGGGGAGCTGTTTTTT.

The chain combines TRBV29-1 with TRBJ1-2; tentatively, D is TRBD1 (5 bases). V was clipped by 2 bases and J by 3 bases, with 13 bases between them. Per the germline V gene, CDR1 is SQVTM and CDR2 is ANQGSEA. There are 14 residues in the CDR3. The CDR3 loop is CSVESARDYYGYTF. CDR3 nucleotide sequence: TGCAGCGTTGAATCGGCCAGGGACTACTATGGCTACACCTTC.

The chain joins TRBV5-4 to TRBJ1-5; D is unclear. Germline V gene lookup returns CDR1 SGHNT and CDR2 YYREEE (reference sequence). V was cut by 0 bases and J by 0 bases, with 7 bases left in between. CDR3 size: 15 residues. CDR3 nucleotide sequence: TGTGCCAGCAGCTTGGGGGTGGATAGCAATCAGCCCCAGCATTTT. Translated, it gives CASSLGVDSNQPQHF.

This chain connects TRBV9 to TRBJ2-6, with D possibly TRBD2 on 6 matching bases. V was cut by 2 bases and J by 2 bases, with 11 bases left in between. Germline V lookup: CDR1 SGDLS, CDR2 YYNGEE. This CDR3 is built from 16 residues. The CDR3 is CASSVQGGTGANVLTF. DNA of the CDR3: TGTGCCAGCAGCGTTCAGGGAGGTACTGGGGCCAACGTCCTGACTTTC.

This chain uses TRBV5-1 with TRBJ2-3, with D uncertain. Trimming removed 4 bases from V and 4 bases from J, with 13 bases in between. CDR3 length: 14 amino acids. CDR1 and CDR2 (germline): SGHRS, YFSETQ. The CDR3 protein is CASSPPGLPDTQYF. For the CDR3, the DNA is TGCGCCAGCAGCCCGCCGGGCCTCCCAGATACGCAGTATTTT.

As DNA, the CDR3 is TGTGCCAGCAGGGGACTAGCGGGGAGCACAGATACGCAGTATTTT. This gives the protein CASRGLAGSTDTQYF. V is TRBV6-6 and J is TRBJ2-3, with 13 bases identical to TRBD2. This CDR3 spans 15 amino acids. With 6 bases clipped from V and 0 bases from J, the junction kept 0 bases outside the gene matches. Germline V CDR1 and CDR2: MNHNY, SVGAGI (reference sequence).